This T cell receptor beta chain derives from a study of Ad26.COV2.S vaccination and SARS-CoV-2 variants. Overall study context: Ad26.COV2.S, an intramuscular injection, was given once or twice 56 days apart.

Treatment: roughly 18 received Ad26.COV2.S at low or high dose, single or two shots; 5 received placebo; per-sample allocation not given. Specimen acquisition occurred on day 63 following the initial vaccine or placebo injection. Boston supplied an adult donor aged 18-55 years. The table came from immunoSEQ multiplex PCR; TCRdb's copy has only in-frame clones and leaves some out. The sample carries about 320,000 clones, around 84% recorded once. Losses at the gene ends were 3 bases for V and 8 bases for J; bases not matched to a gene: 4. The length of the CDR3 is 13 residues. CDR1 and CDR2 (germline): SGHRS, YFSETQ.

The sequences come from peripheral blood, collected in a trial of Ad26.COV2.S vaccine versus placebo. This rearrangement joins TRBV5-1 to TRBJ2-1, with 8 nucleotides matching TRBD1. The source of this sequence is a person aged 18-60 years who received the Ad26.COV2.S COVID-19 vaccine or a placebo. DNA for the CDR3: TGCGCCAGCAGCTCGGACAGGGCCCATGAGCAGTTCTTC. Encoded protein: CASSSDRAHEQFF.